This TCR beta chain was observed in a study of long-term antiretroviral therapy in people with HIV. Survey level was the resolution at which the v3.0 immunoSEQ assay ran. Profiled with immunoSEQ multiplex PCR; TCRdb holds only in-frame clones, not every one. The sample includes roughly 14,000 clones, about 80% of them seen just once. This TCR derives from a man aged 40-49 years with HIV. This specimen consisted of unsorted PBMCs, obtained just before starting antiretroviral therapy.

The CDR3 is CASSQDGTGGRHEQFF. Written as DNA, the CDR3 is TGTGCCAGCAGCCAAGATGGGACAGGGGGGAGGCATGAGCAGTTCTTC. The chain is built from TRBV14 and TRBJ2-1; 11 nucleotides match TRBD1. The length of the CDR3 is 16 residues. The V segment lost 0 bases and the J segment 8 bases; nucleotides outside the gene matches: 6. From germline, CDR1 is SGHDN and CDR2 FVKESK.